This passage covers 32 T cell receptor beta chains from one sample sequenced in a study of shared clonotypes between healthy human individuals. Method: immunoSEQ multiplex PCR; TCRdb's copy keeps in-frame clones and lacks some. The sample has hundreds of thousands of clones, roughly 70% seen once. Source material: memory CD4+ T cells sorted from blood. Sample subset: CD45RA-negative fraction. The receptor source for this set is a woman aged 25 to 39 in good health.

A note on this clone: This sample also contains other DNA sequences that code for the same CDR3. This chain connects TRBV15 to TRBJ2-7, with 7 bases identical to TRBD1. Germline CDR1 and CDR2: LNHNV and YYDKDF (reference sequence). The CDR3 has 15 residues. Trimming took 3 bases from V and 2 from J; bases not matched to a gene: 7. This chain's CDR3 is CATSRGGQGAYEQYF. The CDR3 bases are TGTGCCACCAGCAGGGGCGGGCAGGGGGCCTACGAGCAGTACTTC.

The rearrangement uses TRBV7-9 and TRBJ1-4, with a possible D match to TRBD1 (6 bases). Deletions cut 4 bases from V and 8 bases from J, with 17 bases between. Germline values: CDR1 SEHNR, CDR2 FQNEAQ (reference sequence). This CDR3 has 15 residues. CDR3 amino acids: CASSSWTANAEKLFF. In DNA form, the CDR3 reads TGTGCCAGCAGCTCCTGGACAGCTAACGCCGAAAAACTGTTTTTT.

The V and J genes are TRBV28 and TRBJ2-7; TRBD2 might be the D (5 bases). Germline CDR1 is MDHEN and CDR2 is SYDVKM. The V and J ends lost 8 bases and 3 bases respectively, with 8 bases between them. This CDR3 is 11 amino acids long. The CDR3 coding sequence is TGTGCCAGCGGGAGAATCTACGAGCAGTACTTC. It specifies CASGRIYEQYF.

The V call is TRBV25-1, the J call TRBJ2-7; the D gene is possibly TRBD1 (5 bases). This CDR3 contains 15 residues. CDR1 and CDR2 from the germline V gene are MGHDK and SYGVNS. Trimming shortened V by 3 bases and J by 0 bases, and 12 bases separated the two germline ends. The CDR3 here is CASSDSTASSYEQYF. In nucleotides, the CDR3 is TGTGCCAGCAGTGACTCGACAGCGAGCTCCTACGAGCAGTACTTC.

The J gene is TRBJ2-2, the V gene TRBV5-5; 7 bases are shared with TRBD1. The CDR3 loop spans 18 amino acids. Germline V gene sequence: CDR1 SGHKS, CDR2 YYEKEE (reference sequence). V shed 1 base, J shed 0 bases, and the junction held 9 bases outside the gene matches. DNA of the CDR3: TGTGCCAGCAGCTTGCAAATTCTCGGGACAGCGAACACCGGGGAGCTGTTTTTT. Residues: CASSLQILGTANTGELFF.

This chain joins TRBV11-1 and TRBJ2-1, with a tentative D call TRBD2 (6 bases). The CDR3 extends over 14 amino acids. Trimming took off 5 bases at V and 4 bases at J, with 12 bases between the two ends. Germline V gives CDR1 SGHAT, CDR2 FQDESV (reference sequence). The CDR3 DNA follows: TGTGCCAGCAGCGGAAGACTAGGTTACAATGAGCAGTTCTTC. Residues: CASSGRLGYNEQFF.

The count of this clone is one. The rearrangement uses TRBV11-2 and TRBJ1-3; D is ambiguous. Trimming removed 1 base at V and 4 bases at J, with 8 bases between. The CDR3 is 14 residues long. Germline CDR1 is SGHAT and CDR2 is FQNNGV. The chain's CDR3 is CASSLGYTGNTIYF. In nucleotides, the CDR3 is TGTGCCAGCAGCTTAGGCTATACAGGAAACACCATATATTTT.

The chain carries TRBV6-1 and TRBJ1-3; the D gene is possibly TRBD1 (5 bases). Trimming removed 7 bases at V and 4 bases at J, with 14 bases between. This CDR3 is 14 amino acids long. Germline values: CDR1 MNHNS, CDR2 SASEGT. CDR3 DNA: TGTGCCAGCACCGGGGGTAGGCCGGGAAACACCATATATTTT. It yields the protein CASTGGRPGNTIYF.

This clone was counted a few times. The chain couples TRBV11-2 to TRBJ2-7, with D unresolved. The germline V gene encodes CDR1 SGHAT and CDR2 FQNNGV. The V and J ends lost 1 base and 4 bases respectively, with 8 bases between them. The CDR3 is made up of 13 amino acids. CDR3 sequence: CASSLGVMYEQYF. CDR3 DNA: TGTGCCAGCAGCTTAGGAGTTATGTACGAGCAGTACTTC.

The rearrangement links TRBV9 to TRBJ2-3; the match to TRBD1 covers 9 bases. Germline V gene lookup returns CDR1 SGDLS and CDR2 YYNGEE. The V gene end was trimmed by 3 bases and the J gene end by 6 bases; junction bases not matched to a gene: 11. CDR3 length: 16 amino acids. Here the CDR3 reads CASSGGQGLGDDTQYF. CDR3 coding DNA: TGTGCCAGCAGCGGTGGACAGGGGTTAGGAGACGATACGCAGTATTTT.

The chain combines TRBV2 with TRBJ1-2; D gene uncertain. CDR1 is SNHLY, CDR2 FYNNEI, per germline. V was shortened by 7 bases and J by 8 bases, with 17 bases between the two germline ends. This CDR3 has 13 residues. The CDR3 protein is CASIFPFTVGYTF. The DNA for the CDR3 is TGTGCCAGCATTTTTCCTTTCACGGTGGGCTACACCTTC.

The chain combines TRBV7-2 with TRBJ2-1, with TRBD2 matching 16 bases. The CDR3 is 18 amino acids. With V trimmed by 2 bases and J by 9 bases, 10 bases remained unmatched. The V gene's germline CDR1 is SGHTA and CDR2 FQGNSA. CDR3 region: CASSLHRTGTSGRVEQFF. The CDR3 DNA is TGTGCCAGCAGCTTACATCGGACCGGGACTAGCGGGAGGGTTGAGCAGTTCTTC.

The rearrangement links TRBV11-3 to TRBJ2-3, with TRBD1 identical over 8 bases. Per germline, CDR1 SGHNT and CDR2 YENEEA. The V gene end was trimmed by 5 bases and the J gene end by 0 bases; junction bases not matched to a gene: 7. This CDR3 spans 16 amino acids. The CDR3 nucleotides are TGTGCCAGCAGCCCCGGACAGGGAAGAAGCACAGATACGCAGTATTTT. This sequence encodes CASSPGQGRSTDTQYF.

The chain has TRBV2 and TRBJ2-2; a weak D match, TRBD2 (6 bases). Germline-derived CDR1 and CDR2 are SNHLY and FYNNEI. This CDR3 has 17 residues. Trimming removed 8 bases at V and 0 bases at J, with 19 bases between. The CDR3: CASRRNTGTSNTGELFF. CDR3 sequence (DNA): TGTGCCAGCCGACGTAACACCGGGACTTCGAACACCGGGGAGCTGTTTTTT.

This chain connects TRBV7-6 to TRBJ2-7; D not certain. V lost 5 bases and J 3 bases, leaving 11 bases between the germline ends. The germline gives CDR1 SGHVS, CDR2 FNYEAQ. The CDR3 runs to 13 residues. The CDR3 DNA is TGTGCCAGCAGCGCCCACCCTCTCTACGAGCAGTACTTC. As protein: CASSAHPLYEQYF.

V gene TRBV18 combines with J gene TRBJ2-7, with 9 bases aligning to TRBD1. The CDR3 length is 17 residues. Germline lookup yields CDR1 KGHSH and CDR2 LQKENI. After removal of 5 bases from V and 0 bases from J, the junction contained 11 bases not matched to a gene. The CDR3 nucleotides read TGTGCCAGCTCATCGGGACAGGGAGGCTACCCCTCCTACGAGCAGTACTTC. It translates to CASSSGQGGYPSYEQYF.

About this clone itself: Other DNA sequences in this specimen translate into the identical CDR3. The chain joins TRBV18 to TRBJ2-3; D not certain. The CDR3 is 13 amino acids. Germline assignment: CDR1 KGHSH and CDR2 LQKENI. Trimming took off 0 bases at V and 1 base at J, with 2 bases between the two ends. CDR3 DNA sequence: TGTGCCAGCTCACCACCGGGCACAGATACGCAGTATTTT. This encodes CASSPPGTDTQYF.

The rearrangement joins TRBV29-1 to TRBJ2-7; tentative D call: TRBD1 (6 bases). Germline CDR1 reads SQVTM; CDR2 reads ANQGSEA. Trimming cost V 5 bases and J 6 bases, with 11 bases left between them. The CDR3 extends over 11 amino acids. Here the CDR3 DNA reads TGCAGCGTTTCTGAGGGGGTCGAGCAGTACTTC. Translation gives CSVSEGVEQYF.

The genes are TRBV11-1 and TRBJ1-3, with a tentative D call TRBD1 (6 bases). In germline, CDR1 is SGHAT, CDR2 FQDESV (reference sequence). V shed 5 bases and J shed 0 bases, with 17 bases lying between them. The CDR3 length is 17 residues. CDR3 bases: TGTGCCAGCAGCGCAACGGGACAACCACGCTCTGGAAACACCATATATTTT. Protein: CASSATGQPRSGNTIYF.

This chain joins TRBV4-1 and TRBJ2-7; D is perhaps TRBD2 (7 bases). The germline V gene has CDR1 MGHRA and CDR2 YSYEKL. This CDR3 has 15 residues. With 4 bases removed from V and 2 bases from J, the gap between germline ends came to 15 bases. The CDR3 here is CASSRVGGAAYEQYF. CDR3 in DNA: TGCGCCAGCAGCCGAGTAGGGGGGGCAGCCTACGAGCAGTACTTC.

The CDR3: CASSPGRVDTQYF. DNA for the CDR3: TGTGCCAGCTCCCCCGGGAGAGTAGATACGCAGTATTTT. The chain employs TRBV18 and TRBJ2-3, with a tentative D call TRBD2 (6 bases). The germline V gene encodes CDR1 KGHSH and CDR2 LQKENI. Between the trimmed V and J ends, which lost 6 bases and 5 bases, there was a span of 12 bases. The CDR3 sequence is 13 residues long.

The chain links TRBV6-4 to TRBJ1-5; tentatively, D is TRBD1 (5 bases). Germline lookup yields CDR1 MRHNA and CDR2 SNTAGT. This CDR3 is built from 14 residues. V was pared by 10 bases and J by 7 bases, with 20 bases between. CDR3 in amino acids: CATASGAGGQPQHF. The DNA of the CDR3 is TGTGCCACTGCCTCCGGGGCCGGGGGACAGCCCCAGCATTTT.

V is TRBV6-1 and J is TRBJ1-5; D unclear. The CDR3 runs 17 residues. Germline CDR1 MNHNS, CDR2 SASEGT. V lost 3 bases to trimming and J lost 7 bases, with 22 bases between them. CDR3 sequence reads: CASSERPAGTFSQPQHF. The CDR3 nucleotides are TGTGCCAGCAGTGAGCGACCAGCCGGAACATTTTCGCAGCCCCAGCATTTT.

The chain carries TRBV28 and TRBJ2-1, with TRBD2 matching 7 bases. Germline-derived CDR1 and CDR2 are MDHEN and SYDVKM. Trimming at V came to 4 bases and at J to 14 bases, leaving 23 bases not matched to a gene. The length of the CDR3 is 17 residues. The CDR3 sequence is CASSSVERWRGITGEFF. For the CDR3, the DNA is TGTGCCAGCAGTTCCGTAGAACGATGGCGGGGGATCACTGGGGAGTTCTTC.

Only one count was recorded for this clone. V usage is TRBV28 and J usage is TRBJ1-1, with a weak D call TRBD1 (5 bases). V dropped 3 bases and J dropped 4 bases, with 24 bases sitting between them. Germline CDR1 and CDR2: MDHEN and SYDVKM. The CDR3 spans 18 residues. The CDR3 DNA reads TGTGCCAGCAGTTTTATCCCCTGGCAGGGCGTTCGGGGCACTGAAGCTTTCTTT. Translation gives CASSFIPWQGVRGTEAFF.

The chain couples TRBV28 to TRBJ1-1; D gene ambiguous. This CDR3 contains 16 residues. CDR1 and CDR2 (germline): MDHEN, SYDVKM. V was shortened by 6 bases and J by 10 bases, with 27 bases between the two germline ends. The CDR3 nucleotides read TGTGCCAGCAGCATCTTAGGGATACGGAAAGACAAGGGAGCTTTCTTT. Its translation is CASSILGIRKDKGAFF. Based on the CDR3 plus reference TRBV28 and TRBJ1-1, the full variable domain is DVKVTQSSRYLVKRTGEKVFLECVQDMDHENMFWYRQDPGLGLRLIYFSYDVKMKEKGDIPEGYSVSREKKERFSLILESASTNQTSMYLCASSILGIRKDKGAFFGQGTRLTVV.

As regards this clone: Other DNA sequences in this sample translate to the same CDR3. The J gene is TRBJ2-7, the V gene TRBV28; TRBD1 matches 8 bases. Germline values: CDR1 MDHEN, CDR2 SYDVKM. This CDR3 is built from 16 residues. V shed 8 bases and J 2 bases; nucleotides not matched to a gene: 14. The CDR3 reads CASATHSGGGTYEQYF. The DNA of the CDR3 is TGTGCCAGCGCAACACACTCAGGGGGCGGAACCTACGAGCAGTACTTC.

CDR3 in DNA: TGCGCCAGCAGCCATGGGGCTAGCGGGAGGGACTACGAGCAGTACTTC. The encoded protein is CASSHGASGRDYEQYF. J is TRBJ2-7 and V is TRBV5-1; 12 bases match TRBD2. The trim removed 4 bases at V and 3 bases at J, leaving 8 bases unmatched. From germline, CDR1 is SGHRS and CDR2 YFSETQ. The CDR3 extends over 16 amino acids.

V usage is TRBV5-1 and J usage is TRBJ2-6; D possibly corresponds to TRBD1 (6 bases). The CDR3 covers 13 residues. Per the germline V gene, CDR1 is SGHRS and CDR2 is YFSETQ. Trimming removed 5 bases at V and 3 bases at J, with 6 bases between. The CDR3: CASRQGGANVLTF. The CDR3 bases are TGCGCCAGCAGACAGGGTGGGGCCAACGTCCTGACTTTC. The full variable domain, completed using reference TRBV5-1 and TRBJ2-6, is KAGVTQTPRYLIKTRGQQVTLSCSPISGHRSVSWYQQTPGQGLQFLFEYFSETQRNKGNFPGRFSGRQFSNSRSEMNVSTLELGDSALYLCASRQGGANVLTFGAGSRLTVL.

The chain uses TRBV5-8 and TRBJ2-5, with D possibly TRBD2 on 6 matching bases. The length of the CDR3 is 14 residues. Trimming took 4 bases from V and 4 from J, leaving 14 bases between them. Germline V gene data show CDR1 as SGHTS and CDR2 as YDEGEE. The CDR3 sequence is CASSRGLTPETQYF. CDR3 nucleotide sequence: TGTGCCAGCAGCCGTGGACTAACCCCAGAGACCCAGTACTTC.

V usage is TRBV7-2 and J usage is TRBJ1-1, with 7 bases lining up with TRBD1. CDR1 and CDR2 from the germline V gene are SGHTA and FQGNSA. This CDR3 region has 14 residues. J was trimmed by 1 base and V by 4 bases; bases with no gene match: 3. This CDR3 reads CASSSGQKNTEAFF. CDR3 sequence (DNA): TGTGCCAGCAGCTCGGGACAGAAGAACACTGAAGCTTTCTTT.

J is TRBJ2-1 and V is TRBV6-1; TRBD2 matches at 10 bases. The CDR3 runs to 15 residues. Germline CDR1 and CDR2: MNHNS and SASEGT. Trimming took 7 bases from V and 5 from J; bases not matched to a gene: 8. CDR3 region: CASKASGSANNEQFF. The CDR3 DNA reads TGTGCCAGCAAAGCTAGCGGGAGCGCGAACAATGAGCAGTTCTTC.